These 29 T cell receptor beta chains were sequenced from one sample in a study of OX40 agonist ivuxolimab in advanced cancers. Using immunoSEQ multiplex PCR, the repertoire was profiled, and TCRdb retains in-frame clones only, with some absent. Of 65,000 to 95,000 clones in the sample, 88% were seen once. The sample consisted of CD4+ or CD8+ T cells sorted from blood, taken in a trial of the OX40 agonist ivuxolimab. The origin of the receptors is an adult with an advanced solid tumor such as melanoma, head and neck, liver or kidney cancer.

Only one count was recorded for this clone. The chain recombines TRBV6-5 with TRBJ1-3; D may be TRBD1 (6 bases). The CDR3 extends over 15 amino acids. V was cut by 8 bases and J by 0 bases, with 14 bases left in between. Germline assignment: CDR1 MNHEY and CDR2 SVGAGI. The CDR3 region is CASGGTPSSGNTIYF. The CDR3 DNA reads TGTGCCAGCGGCGGGACACCTAGCTCTGGAAACACCATATATTTT.

The sample holds one count of this clone. The chain is built from TRBV7-9 and TRBJ1-5, with TRBD1 as a possible D gene (6 bases). The CDR3 is made up of 14 amino acids. Trimming took off 10 bases at V and 9 bases at J, with 22 bases between the two ends. CDR1 and CDR2 from the germline V gene are SEHNR and FQNEAQ (reference sequence). Written as DNA, the CDR3 is TGTGCCACCGGGGGGGACACCTCCTTTGGGCCCCAGCATTTT. Protein product: CATGGDTSFGPQHF.

The V gene is TRBV7-3, the J gene TRBJ2-3; tentatively, D is TRBD2 (5 bases). Germline loops: CDR1 SGHTA, CDR2 FQGTGA. V was trimmed by 8 bases and J by 0 bases, leaving 12 bases between them. The CDR3 contains 14 residues. DNA of the CDR3: TGTGCCAGCCGACGGGGATCTAGCACAGATACGCAGTATTTT. Its translation: CASRRGSSTDTQYF.

The rearrangement joins TRBV11-2 to TRBJ2-1; D tentatively fits TRBD1 or TRBD2 (5 bases each). The CDR3 is made up of 16 amino acids. The germline V gene has CDR1 SGHAT and CDR2 FQNNGV. The ends were cut back, 6 bases at V and 6 bases at J, with 21 bases in the middle. CDR3 nucleotides: TGTGCCAGCAGTAGTCCGTCCGTGGGGGTCCCCAATGAGCAGTTCTTC. Encoded protein: CASSSPSVGVPNEQFF.

The rearrangement uses TRBV4-3 and TRBJ2-1; 7 bases align to TRBD2. The germline CDR1 and CDR2 sequences are LGHNA and YSLEER. Unmatched junction bases numbered 7, after V lost 1 base and J lost 7 bases. The CDR3 spans 15 residues. The CDR3 nucleotides are TGCGCCAGCAGCCAAGGACCGTCCGGGGGGAATGAGCAGTTCTTC. It yields the protein CASSQGPSGGNEQFF.

This chain connects TRBV7-2 to TRBJ2-3; TRBD1 aligns across 7 bases. There are 15 residues in the CDR3. The J segment lost 2 bases and the V segment lost 4 bases, leaving 6 bases of the junction unmatched. The germline V gene encodes CDR1 SGHTA and CDR2 FQGNSA. CDR3 coding DNA: TGTGCCAGCAGCTCGTGGGGACAGTCCACAGATACGCAGTATTTT. Translation: CASSSWGQSTDTQYF.

This sequence joins TRBV18 and TRBJ2-4; D not certain. The CDR3 runs 12 residues. Germline-derived CDR1 and CDR2 are KGHSH and LQKENI. Trimming stripped 6 bases from V and 4 bases from J, with 7 bases between. This CDR3 reads CASSPNKNIQYF. The CDR3 region has the DNA TGTGCCAGCTCTCCCAATAAAAACATTCAGTACTTC.

The chain uses TRBV7-2 and TRBJ2-3; D not resolved. CDR1 is SGHTA and CDR2 is FQGNSA in the germline V gene. The V gene lost 0 bases and the J gene lost 5 bases, with 9 bases spanning the gap. The CDR3 extends over 14 amino acids. CDR3 in amino acids: CASSLARVRDTQYF. CDR3 in DNA: TGTGCCAGCAGCTTAGCTCGGGTTAGAGATACGCAGTATTTT.

V usage is TRBV28 and J usage is TRBJ2-3, with D perhaps TRBD2 (6 bases). The length of the CDR3 is 14 residues. In germline, CDR1 is MDHEN, CDR2 SYDVKM. V was clipped by 5 bases and J by 1 base, with 10 bases between them. The CDR3 DNA follows: TGTGCCAGCAGTGGGTGGGAGGGCACAGATACGCAGTATTTT. It encodes CASSGWEGTDTQYF.

V is TRBV9 and J is TRBJ1-5, with D perhaps TRBD1 (5 bases). V shed 0 bases and J shed 6 bases, with 10 bases lying between them. The CDR3 runs to 14 residues. Germline CDR1 and CDR2: SGDLS and YYNGEE. The DNA of the CDR3 is TGTGCCAGCAGCGTAGGTCCCGACAGTCAGCCCCAGCATTTT. Encoded protein: CASSVGPDSQPQHF.

CDR3 bases: TGTGCCAGTAACGGGGGGTACCAAGAGACCCAGTACTTC. Translated: CASNGGYQETQYF. The rearrangement joins TRBV19 to TRBJ2-5, with TRBD2 matching 7 bases. The J segment lost 0 bases and the V segment lost 7 bases, leaving 2 bases of the junction unmatched. Germline V gene data show CDR1 as LNHDA and CDR2 as SQIVND (reference sequence). This CDR3 spans 13 amino acids.

The CDR3 nucleotides are TGTGCCAGCAGCAGAGGGGGCGGTGGCTATGGCTACACCTTC. Encoded protein: CASSRGGGGYGYTF. The chain employs TRBV4-2 and TRBJ1-2, with 7 nucleotides matching TRBD1. Germline values: CDR1 LGHNA, CDR2 YNFKEQ. Trimming at V came to 5 bases and at J to 4 bases, leaving 7 bases not matched to a gene. The CDR3 runs 14 residues.

This clone was counted only a few times. The rearrangement links TRBV5-1 to TRBJ2-6; no reliable D call. With 3 bases removed from V and 4 bases from J, the gap between germline ends came to 11 bases. Germline V lookup: CDR1 SGHRS, CDR2 YFSETQ. The CDR3 has 15 residues. The CDR3 reads CASSSLGSGANVLTF. The CDR3 DNA reads as TGCGCCAGCAGCTCCTTGGGGTCGGGGGCCAACGTCCTGACTTTC. Full variable domain (missing parts from reference TRBV5-1 and TRBJ2-6): KAGVTQTPRYLIKTRGQQVTLSCSPISGHRSVSWYQQTPGQGLQFLFEYFSETQRNKGNFPGRFSGRQFSNSRSEMNVSTLELGDSALYLCASSSLGSGANVLTFGAGSRLTVL.

This clone was recorded a few times. This chain joins TRBV7-2 and TRBJ1-5; no reliable D call. Germline V lookup: CDR1 SGHTA, CDR2 FQGNSA. Trimming took 4 bases from V and 1 from J, leaving 14 bases between them. This CDR3 contains 16 residues. CDR3 residues: CASSSTGGRSNQPQHF. The CDR3 nucleotides are TGTGCCAGCAGCTCAACCGGTGGGAGGAGCAATCAGCCCCAGCATTTT.

The chain recombines TRBV29-1 with TRBJ1-1; the D is unclear. Germline V gives CDR1 SQVTM, CDR2 ANQGSEA. The CDR3 runs 13 residues. The germline V and J ends were trimmed by 4 bases and 6 bases, with 15 bases remaining between them. The CDR3: CSVVDPLLSEAFF. The CDR3, as DNA: TGCAGCGTTGTTGACCCCCTCTTGTCTGAAGCTTTCTTT.

This clone has only a few counts. The V call is TRBV7-3, the J call TRBJ2-1, with D possibly TRBD1 on 6 matching bases. The CDR3 is 12 residues long. V lost 2 bases, J lost 8 bases, and 7 bases lay in between. Germline V gene sequence: CDR1 SGHTA, CDR2 FQGTGA. CDR3 bases: TGTGCCAGCAGCTTAGGGGGCGATGAGCAGTTCTTC. It specifies CASSLGGDEQFF.

V usage is TRBV19 and J usage is TRBJ1-1, with a weak D call TRBD1 (6 bases). V dropped 10 bases and J dropped 5 bases, with 20 bases sitting between them. The CDR3 sequence is 14 residues long. Germline assignment: CDR1 LNHDA and CDR2 SQIVND (reference sequence). The CDR3 sequence: CATLRGASGTEAFF. CDR3 bases: TGTGCCACCCTCCGGGGGGCCTCGGGTACTGAAGCTTTCTTT.

The J gene is TRBJ1-5, the V gene TRBV15; unclear D gene. The V gene's germline CDR1 is LNHNV and CDR2 YYDKDF (reference sequence). V was trimmed by 1 base and J by 5 bases, leaving 9 bases between them. The CDR3 consists of 14 residues. CDR3 amino acids: CATSRALNYQPQHF. The DNA for the CDR3 is TGTGCCACCAGCAGAGCTCTGAACTATCAGCCCCAGCATTTT.

The chain couples TRBV27 to TRBJ1-1; D is unclear. The CDR3 covers 13 residues. Germline CDR1 MNHEY, CDR2 SMNVEV (reference sequence). V was shortened by 0 bases and J by 4 bases, with 6 bases between the two germline ends. This chain's CDR3 is CASSLSRLTEAFF. As DNA, the CDR3 is TGTGCCAGCAGTTTATCCCGCCTCACTGAAGCTTTCTTT.

The chain carries TRBV29-1 and TRBJ2-7; 9 bases align to TRBD1. The CDR3 runs to 13 residues. Germline trimming cut 6 bases from V and 4 bases from J; bases unmatched to any gene: 7. Germline CDR1 is SQVTM and CDR2 is ANQGSEA. DNA for the CDR3: TGCAGCGTAACGACAGGGGGTGTGTACGAGCAGTACTTC. This encodes CSVTTGGVYEQYF.

Worth noting for this clone: The identical CDR3 is also encoded by other nucleotide sequences in the sample. The genes are TRBV7-2 and TRBJ2-3, with 13 bases fitting TRBD2. This CDR3 region has 16 residues. With V trimmed by 6 bases and J by 1 base, 4 bases remained unmatched. The V gene's germline CDR1 is SGHTA and CDR2 FQGNSA. CDR3 DNA sequence: TGTGCCAGCAGTCTCGGACTAGCGGGAGGCACAGATACGCAGTATTTT. This sequence encodes CASSLGLAGGTDTQYF.

The rearrangement uses TRBV25-1 and TRBJ1-2, with D tentatively TRBD1 (5 bases). Germline loops: CDR1 MGHDK, CDR2 SYGVNS. Deletions cut 11 bases from V and 3 bases from J, with 13 bases between. The CDR3 has 12 residues. The CDR3 loop reads CAHNGGDYGYTF. In nucleotides, the CDR3 is TGTGCCCATAATGGAGGGGACTATGGCTACACCTTC.

The chain couples TRBV5-6 to TRBJ2-1; D is ambiguous. V lost 2 bases and J lost 9, with 6 bases in between. Germline V gives CDR1 SGHDT, CDR2 YYEEEE. This CDR3 is built from 11 residues. The CDR3 protein is CASSLRSEQFF. CDR3 coding DNA: TGTGCCAGCAGCTTAAGGAGTGAGCAGTTCTTC.

This clone showed up just a few times. This chain connects TRBV18 to TRBJ2-7; D is perhaps TRBD2 (6 bases). V dropped 1 base and J dropped 7 bases, with 17 bases sitting between them. Germline CDR1 and CDR2: KGHSH and LQKENI. CDR3 length equals 15 residues. Here the CDR3 DNA reads TGTGCCAGCTCACCACAGGAGGGGAGACGATGGGAGCAGTACTTC. Protein sequence: CASSPQEGRRWEQYF.

This clone was seen once. This sequence joins TRBV28 and TRBJ2-2, with TRBD2 identical over 8 bases. The V gene's germline CDR1 is MDHEN and CDR2 SYDVKM. The ends lost 5 bases at V and 0 bases at J; junction bases unmatched: 2. CDR3 length: 15 amino acids. Here the CDR3 DNA reads TGTGCCAGCAGTACAGCGGGAGCGAACACCGGGGAGCTGTTTTTT. Protein sequence: CASSTAGANTGELFF.

The chain employs TRBV7-2 and TRBJ2-7, with 8 bases fitting TRBD2. Germline V lookup: CDR1 SGHTA, CDR2 FQGNSA. The CDR3 is 15 amino acids. Trimming at V came to 4 bases and at J to 6 bases, leaving 11 bases not matched to a gene. The CDR3 sequence is CASSSPGLGRGEQYF. CDR3 sequence (DNA): TGTGCCAGCAGCTCACCGGGACTAGGACGGGGCGAGCAGTACTTC.

The chain has TRBV9 and TRBJ2-1, with 7 bases lining up with TRBD1. Trimming cost V 2 bases and J 7 bases; bases outside gene matches: 6. Germline CDR1 is SGDLS and CDR2 is YYNGEE. This CDR3 spans 14 amino acids. CDR3 DNA sequence: TGTGCCAGCAGCGTTAGGGGGCGCGAGAATGAGCAGTTCTTC. This sequence encodes CASSVRGRENEQFF.

J is TRBJ2-5 and V is TRBV7-9; D may be TRBD2 (5 bases). Per the germline V gene, CDR1 is SEHNR and CDR2 is FQNEAQ (reference sequence). This CDR3 is built from 14 residues. V was trimmed by 1 base and J by 1 base, leaving 7 bases between them. As DNA, the CDR3 is TGTGCCAGCAGCTTAGGAGGGTTCCAAGAGACCCAGTACTTC. Translated, it gives CASSLGGFQETQYF. Filled out from reference TRBV7-9 and TRBJ2-5, the complete variable domain reads DTGVSQNPRHKITKRGQNVTFRCDPISEHNRLYWYRQTLGQGPEFLTYFQNEAQLEKSRLLSDRFSAERPKGSFSTLEIQRTEQGDSAMYLCASSLGGFQETQYFGPGTRLLVL.

The chain couples TRBV5-8 to TRBJ2-1, with D perhaps TRBD1 (6 bases). The germline gives CDR1 SGHTS, CDR2 YDEGEE. V lost 4 bases to trimming and J lost 7 bases, with 18 bases between them. CDR3 length: 15 residues. The CDR3: CASSPGQGIFNEQFF. Here the CDR3 DNA reads TGTGCCAGCAGCCCCGGGCAGGGGATATTTAATGAGCAGTTCTTC.